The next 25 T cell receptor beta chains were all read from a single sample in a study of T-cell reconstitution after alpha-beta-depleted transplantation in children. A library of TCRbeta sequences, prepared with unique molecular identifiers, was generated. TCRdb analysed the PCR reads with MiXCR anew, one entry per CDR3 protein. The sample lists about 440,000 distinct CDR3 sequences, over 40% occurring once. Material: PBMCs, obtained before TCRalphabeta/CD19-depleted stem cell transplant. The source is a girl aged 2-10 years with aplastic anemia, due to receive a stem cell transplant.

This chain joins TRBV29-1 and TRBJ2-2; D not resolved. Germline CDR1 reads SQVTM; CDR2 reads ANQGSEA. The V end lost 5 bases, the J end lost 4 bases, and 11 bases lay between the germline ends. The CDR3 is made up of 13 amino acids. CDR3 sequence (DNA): TGCAGCGTTATCGGCAGCTTCACCGGGGAGCTGTTTTTT. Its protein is CSVIGSFTGELFF.

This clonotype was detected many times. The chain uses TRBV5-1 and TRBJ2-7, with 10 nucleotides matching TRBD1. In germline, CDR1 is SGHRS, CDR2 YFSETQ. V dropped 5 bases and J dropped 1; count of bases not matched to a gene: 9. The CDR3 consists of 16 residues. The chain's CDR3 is CASRIETGGRSYEQYF. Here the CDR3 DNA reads TGCGCCAGCAGGATTGAGACAGGGGGCCGGTCCTACGAGCAGTACTTC.

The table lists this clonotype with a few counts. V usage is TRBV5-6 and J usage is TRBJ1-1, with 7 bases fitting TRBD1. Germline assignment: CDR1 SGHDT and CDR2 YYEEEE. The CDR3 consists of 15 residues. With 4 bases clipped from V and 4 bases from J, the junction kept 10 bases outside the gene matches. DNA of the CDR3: TGTGCCAGCAGCCAATCACCAACAGGGGTCACTGAAGCTTTCTTT. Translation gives CASSQSPTGVTEAFF.

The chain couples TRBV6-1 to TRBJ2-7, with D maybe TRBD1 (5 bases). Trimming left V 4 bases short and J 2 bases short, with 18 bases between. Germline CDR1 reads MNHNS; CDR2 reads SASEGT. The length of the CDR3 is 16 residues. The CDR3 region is CASSVERGLGAYEQYF. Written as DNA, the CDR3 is TGTGCCAGCAGTGTAGAAAGGGGTTTAGGGGCCTACGAGCAGTACTTC.

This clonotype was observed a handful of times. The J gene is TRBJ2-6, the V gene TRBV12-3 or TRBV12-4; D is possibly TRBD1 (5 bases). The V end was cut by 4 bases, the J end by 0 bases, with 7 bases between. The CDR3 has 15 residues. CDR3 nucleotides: TGTGCCAGCAGTTATCAGGGCTCTGGGGCCAACGTCCTGACTTTC. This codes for CASSYQGSGANVLTF.

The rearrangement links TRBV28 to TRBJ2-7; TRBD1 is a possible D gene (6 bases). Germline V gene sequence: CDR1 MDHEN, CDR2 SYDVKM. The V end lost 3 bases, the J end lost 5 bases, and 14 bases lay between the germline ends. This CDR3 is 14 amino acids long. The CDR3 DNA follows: TGTGCCAGCAGTTTCCCAGGGGCTGGGGACGAGCAGTACTTC. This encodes CASSFPGAGDEQYF.

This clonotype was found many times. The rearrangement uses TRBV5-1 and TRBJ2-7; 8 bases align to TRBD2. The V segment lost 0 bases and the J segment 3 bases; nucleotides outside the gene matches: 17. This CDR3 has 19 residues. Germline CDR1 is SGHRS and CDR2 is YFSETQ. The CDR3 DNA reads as TGCGCCAGCAGCTTGGGGGTAGCGGGAAGCCCCATGCAACTCTACGAGCAGTACTTC. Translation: CASSLGVAGSPMQLYEQYF.

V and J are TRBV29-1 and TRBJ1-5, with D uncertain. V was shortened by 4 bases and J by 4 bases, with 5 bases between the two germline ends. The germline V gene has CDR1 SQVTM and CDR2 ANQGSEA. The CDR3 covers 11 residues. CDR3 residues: CSVVINQPQHF. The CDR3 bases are TGCAGCGTTGTAATAAATCAGCCCCAGCATTTT.

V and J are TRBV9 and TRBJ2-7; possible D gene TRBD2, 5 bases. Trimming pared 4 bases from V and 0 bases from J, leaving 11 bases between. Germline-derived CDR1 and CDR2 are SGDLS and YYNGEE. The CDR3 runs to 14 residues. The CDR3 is CASSKSGDSYEQYF. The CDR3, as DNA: TGTGCCAGCAGCAAAAGCGGTGACTCCTACGAGCAGTACTTC.

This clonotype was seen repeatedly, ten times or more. CDR3 in amino acids: CSVTGREQFF. As DNA, the CDR3 is TGCAGCGTTACAGGGCGTGAGCAGTTCTTC. The chain recombines TRBV29-1 with TRBJ2-1, with D perhaps TRBD1 (6 bases). The CDR3 totals 10 residues. Trimming shortened V by 5 bases and J by 9 bases, and 8 bases separated the two germline ends. Germline values: CDR1 SQVTM, CDR2 ANQGSEA.

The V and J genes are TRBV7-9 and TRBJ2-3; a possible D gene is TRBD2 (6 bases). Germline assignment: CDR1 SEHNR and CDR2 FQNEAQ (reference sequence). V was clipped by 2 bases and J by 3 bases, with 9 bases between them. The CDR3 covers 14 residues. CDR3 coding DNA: TGTGCCAGCAGCTTACGGGAGAGTACAGATACGCAGTATTTT. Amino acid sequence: CASSLRESTDTQYF.

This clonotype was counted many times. CDR3 region: CASSPHAGYTQYF. CDR3 coding DNA: TGCGCCAGCAGCCCCCATGCGGGATATACGCAGTATTTT. The chain carries TRBV4-1 and TRBJ2-3, with D possibly matching TRBD2 (6 bases). V lost 4 bases and J lost 7, with 12 bases in between. The germline CDR1 and CDR2 sequences are MGHRA and YSYEKL. This CDR3 has 13 residues.

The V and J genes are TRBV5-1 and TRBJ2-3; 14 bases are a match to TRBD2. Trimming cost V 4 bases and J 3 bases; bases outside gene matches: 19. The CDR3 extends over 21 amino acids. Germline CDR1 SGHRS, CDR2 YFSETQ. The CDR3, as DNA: TGCGCCAGCAGCCACGGACGGCCACCGGGACTAGCGGGAGTTATGACAGATACGCAGTATTTT. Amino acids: CASSHGRPPGLAGVMTDTQYF.

CDR3 DNA: TGCAGTGCTGTTGGGAACTATGGCTACACCTTC. Residues: CSAVGNYGYTF. The chain uses TRBV20-1 and TRBJ1-2; D call uncertain. Germline CDR1 and CDR2: DFQATT and SNEGSKA (reference sequence). With 5 bases removed from V and 2 bases from J, the gap between germline ends came to 6 bases. CDR3 length equals 11 residues.

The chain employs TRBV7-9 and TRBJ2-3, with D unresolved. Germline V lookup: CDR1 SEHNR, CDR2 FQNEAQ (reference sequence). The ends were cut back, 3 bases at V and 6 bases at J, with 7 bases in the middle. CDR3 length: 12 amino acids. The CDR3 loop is CASSFPRDTQYF. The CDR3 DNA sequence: TGTGCCAGCAGCTTCCCTAGGGATACGCAGTATTTT.

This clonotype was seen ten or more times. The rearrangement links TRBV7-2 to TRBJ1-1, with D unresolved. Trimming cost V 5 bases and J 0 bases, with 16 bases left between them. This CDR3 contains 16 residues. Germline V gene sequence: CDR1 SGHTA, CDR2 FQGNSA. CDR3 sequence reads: CASSPHVGQMNTEAFF. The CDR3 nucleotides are TGTGCCAGCAGCCCACATGTCGGGCAGATGAACACTGAAGCTTTCTTT.

The CDR3 bases are TGTGCCAGCAGTCGGACTAGTTTCCACGAGCAGTACTTC. Encoded protein: CASSRTSFHEQYF. The rearrangement links TRBV12-3 or TRBV12-4 to TRBJ2-7; 7 bases fit TRBD2. This CDR3 has 13 residues. V shed 5 bases, J shed 5 bases, and the junction held 6 bases outside the gene matches.

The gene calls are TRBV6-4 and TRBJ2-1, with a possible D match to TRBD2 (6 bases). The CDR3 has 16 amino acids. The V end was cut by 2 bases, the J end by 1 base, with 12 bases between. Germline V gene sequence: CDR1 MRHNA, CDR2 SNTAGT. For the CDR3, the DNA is TGTGCCAGCAGTGACAACCCGGGGAGGTCCTACAATGAGCAGTTCTTC. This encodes CASSDNPGRSYNEQFF.

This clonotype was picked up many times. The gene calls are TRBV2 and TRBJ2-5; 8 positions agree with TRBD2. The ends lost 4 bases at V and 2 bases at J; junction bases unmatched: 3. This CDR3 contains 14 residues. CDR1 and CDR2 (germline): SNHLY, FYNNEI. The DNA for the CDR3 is TGTGCCAGCAGTGGACTAGCGAGACAAGAGACCCAGTACTTC. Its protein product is CASSGLARQETQYF. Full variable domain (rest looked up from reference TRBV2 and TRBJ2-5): EPEVTQTPSHQVTQMGQEVILRCVPISNHLYFYWYRQILGQKVEFLVSFYNNEISEKSEIFDDQFSVERPDGSNFTLKIRSTKLEDSAMYFCASSGLARQETQYFGPGTRLLVL.

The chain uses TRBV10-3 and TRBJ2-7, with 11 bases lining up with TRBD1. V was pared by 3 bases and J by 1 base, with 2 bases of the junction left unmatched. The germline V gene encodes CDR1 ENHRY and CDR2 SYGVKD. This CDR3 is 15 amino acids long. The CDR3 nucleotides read TGTGCCATCAGTGAACGGGACAGGGGGTCCTACGAGCAGTACTTC. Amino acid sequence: CAISERDRGSYEQYF.

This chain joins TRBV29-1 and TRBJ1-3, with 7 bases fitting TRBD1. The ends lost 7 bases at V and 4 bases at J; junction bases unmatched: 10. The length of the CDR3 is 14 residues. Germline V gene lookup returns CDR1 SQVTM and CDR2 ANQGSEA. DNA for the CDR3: TGCAGCGCCTTGACAGGGTATCCGGGAAACACCATATATTTT. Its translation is CSALTGYPGNTIYF.

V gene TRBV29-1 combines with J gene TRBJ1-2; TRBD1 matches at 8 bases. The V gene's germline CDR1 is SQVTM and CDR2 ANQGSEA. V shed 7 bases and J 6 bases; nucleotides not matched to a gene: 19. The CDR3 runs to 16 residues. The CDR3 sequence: CSAADLGRTGHNGYTF. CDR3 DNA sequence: TGCAGCGCCGCAGACTTGGGGCGGACAGGGCATAATGGCTACACCTTC.

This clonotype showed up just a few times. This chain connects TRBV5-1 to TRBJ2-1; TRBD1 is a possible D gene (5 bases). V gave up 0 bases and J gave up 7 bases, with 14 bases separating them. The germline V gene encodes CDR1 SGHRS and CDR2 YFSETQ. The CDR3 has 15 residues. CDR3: CASSLGGGSSNEQFF. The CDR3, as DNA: TGCGCCAGCAGCTTGGGGGGCGGTTCAAGTAATGAGCAGTTCTTC.

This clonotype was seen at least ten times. The CDR3 DNA is TGTGCCAGCAGCTTAAACCCGGGCGGGGAGACCCAGTACTTC. As protein: CASSLNPGGETQYF. The V gene is TRBV7-2, the J gene TRBJ2-5; D is possibly TRBD2 (5 bases). Looked up from germline, CDR1 is SGHTA and CDR2 is FQGNSA. The V end lost 2 bases, the J end lost 5 bases, and 12 bases lay between the germline ends. This CDR3 has 14 residues.

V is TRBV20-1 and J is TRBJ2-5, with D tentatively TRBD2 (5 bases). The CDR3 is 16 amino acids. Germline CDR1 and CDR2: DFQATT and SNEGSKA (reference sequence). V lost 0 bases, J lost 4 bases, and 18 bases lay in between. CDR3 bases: TGCAGTGCTAGAGATAGAAAGCGGACCTCGGGAGAGACCCAGTACTTC. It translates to CSARDRKRTSGETQYF.